The 7 T cell receptor beta chains below all came from one sample that was sequenced in a study of blood T cell repertoires in COVID-19. Sequencing used immunoSEQ multiplex PCR; TCRdb keeps in-frame clones, though not all of them. The profile shows some 87,000 clones, more than 75% of them singletons. Material: peripheral blood. The receptors derive from a woman aged 80 or older with active or convalescent COVID-19.

The rearrangement joins TRBV6-1 to TRBJ1-4, with a tentative D call TRBD1 (5 bases). The germline V and J ends were trimmed by 2 bases and 3 bases, with 13 bases remaining between them. Germline V CDR1 and CDR2: MNHNS, SASEGT. This CDR3 is 16 amino acids long. CDR3 sequence reads: CASSENKGWANEKLFF. The CDR3, as DNA: TGTGCCAGCAGTGAAAATAAGGGGTGGGCTAATGAAAAACTGTTTTTT.

The CDR3: CASSWWGEMNTEAFF. CDR3 in DNA: TGCGCCAGCAGCTGGTGGGGAGAGATGAACACTGAAGCTTTCTTT. The genes are TRBV5-1 and TRBJ1-1; D is unresolved. Trimming cost V 3 bases and J 0 bases, with 12 bases left between them. The CDR3 length is 15 residues. The germline gives CDR1 SGHRS, CDR2 YFSETQ.

A single count supports this clone. The chain has TRBV28 and TRBJ1-1; a weak D match, TRBD1 (5 bases). The CDR3 consists of 11 residues. The V end lost 6 bases, the J end lost 3 bases, and 5 bases lay between the germline ends. Per the germline V gene, CDR1 is MDHEN and CDR2 is SYDVKM. In nucleotides, the CDR3 is TGTGCCAGCAGGGGGCACACTGAAGCTTTCTTT. Its translation: CASRGHTEAFF.

This clone was recorded a few times. V is TRBV30 and J is TRBJ2-5, with D possibly TRBD2 on 6 matching bases. CDR1 and CDR2 from the germline V gene are GTSNPN and SVGIG (reference sequence). V was cut by 1 base and J by 7 bases, with 13 bases left in between. This CDR3 has 13 amino acids. CDR3: CAWSGPLRGTQYF. The CDR3 DNA reads as TGTGCCTGGAGTGGTCCTTTGCGGGGGACCCAGTACTTC.

Here the CDR3 DNA reads TGTGCCAGCAGCTTAGGGAGCGAGCAGTACTTC. Its protein product is CASSLGSEQYF. The chain has TRBV11-2 and TRBJ2-7; D is unresolved. V was pared by 1 base and J by 6 bases, with 4 bases between. Looked up from germline, CDR1 is SGHAT and CDR2 is FQNNGV. CDR3 length equals 11 residues.

This sequence joins TRBV19 and TRBJ1-4; 11 bases align to TRBD1. CDR3 length equals 15 residues. The V gene's germline CDR1 is LNHDA and CDR2 SQIVND (reference sequence). The V and J ends lost 5 bases and 7 bases, in that order; junction bases with no gene match: 6. CDR3 in amino acids: CASSPLGTGGEKLFF. In DNA, the CDR3 is TGTGCCAGTAGTCCCTTAGGGACAGGGGGTGAAAAACTGTTTTTT.

The chain is built from TRBV30 and TRBJ1-3, with a possible D match to TRBD1 (5 bases). Per germline, CDR1 GTSNPN and CDR2 SVGIG (reference sequence). Trimming removed 4 bases at V and 9 bases at J, with 10 bases between. The CDR3 contains 11 residues. CDR3 in amino acids: CAWIVGATIYF. Here the CDR3 DNA reads TGTGCCTGGATCGTTGGGGCCACCATATATTTT.